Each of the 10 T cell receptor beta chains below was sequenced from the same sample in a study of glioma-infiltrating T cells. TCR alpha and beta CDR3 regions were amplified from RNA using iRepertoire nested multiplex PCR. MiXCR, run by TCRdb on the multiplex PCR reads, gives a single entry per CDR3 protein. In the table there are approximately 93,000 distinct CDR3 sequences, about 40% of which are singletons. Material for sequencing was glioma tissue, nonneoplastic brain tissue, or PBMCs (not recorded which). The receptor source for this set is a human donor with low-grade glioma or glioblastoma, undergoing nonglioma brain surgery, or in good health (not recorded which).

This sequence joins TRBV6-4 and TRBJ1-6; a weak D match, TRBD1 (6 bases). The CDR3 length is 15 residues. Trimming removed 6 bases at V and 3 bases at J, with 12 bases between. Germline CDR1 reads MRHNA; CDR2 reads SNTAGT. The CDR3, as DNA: TGTGCCAGCAGAGGCGGGGGCAGCTATAATTCACCCCTCCACTTT. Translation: CASRGGGSYNSPLHF.

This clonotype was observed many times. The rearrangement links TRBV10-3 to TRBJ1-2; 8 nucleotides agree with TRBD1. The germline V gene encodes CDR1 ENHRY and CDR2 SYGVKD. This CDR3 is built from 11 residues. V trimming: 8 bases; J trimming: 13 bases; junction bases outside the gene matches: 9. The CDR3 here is CAIGQDRESTF. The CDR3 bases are TGTGCCATCGGACAGGACAGGGAAAGCACCTTC.

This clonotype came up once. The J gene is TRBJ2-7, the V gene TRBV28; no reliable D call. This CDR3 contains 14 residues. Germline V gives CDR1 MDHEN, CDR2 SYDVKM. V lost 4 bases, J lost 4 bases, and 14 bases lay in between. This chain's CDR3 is CASSSSHGGYEQYF. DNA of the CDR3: TGTGCCAGCAGTTCATCACATGGTGGATACGAGCAGTACTTC.

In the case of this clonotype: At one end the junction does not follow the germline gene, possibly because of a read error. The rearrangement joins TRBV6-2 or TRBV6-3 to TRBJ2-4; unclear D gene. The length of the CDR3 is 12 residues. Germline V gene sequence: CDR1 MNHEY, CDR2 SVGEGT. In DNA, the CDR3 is TGTGCCAGCACAACTGCCGGCGGAGCTCAGTGCTTC. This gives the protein CASTTAGGAQCF.

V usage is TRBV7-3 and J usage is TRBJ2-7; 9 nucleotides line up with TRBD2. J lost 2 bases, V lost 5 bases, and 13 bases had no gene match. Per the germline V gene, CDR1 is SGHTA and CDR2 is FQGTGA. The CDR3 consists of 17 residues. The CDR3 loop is CASSADSGSELAYEQYF. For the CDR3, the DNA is TGTGCCAGCAGCGCCGATAGCGGGAGTGAATTGGCCTACGAGCAGTACTTC.

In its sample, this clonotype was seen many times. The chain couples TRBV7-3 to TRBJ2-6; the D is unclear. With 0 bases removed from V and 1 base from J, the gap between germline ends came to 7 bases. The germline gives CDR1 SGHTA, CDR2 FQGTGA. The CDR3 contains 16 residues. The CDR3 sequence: CASSLTHLSGANVLTF. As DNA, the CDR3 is TGTGCCAGCAGCTTAACCCATTTATCTGGGGCCAACGTCCTGACTTTC.

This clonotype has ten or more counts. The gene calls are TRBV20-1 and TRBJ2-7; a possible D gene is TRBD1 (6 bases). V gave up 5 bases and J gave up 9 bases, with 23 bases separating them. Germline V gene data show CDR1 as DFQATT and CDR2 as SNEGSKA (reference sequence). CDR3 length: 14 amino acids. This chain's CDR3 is CSASAGDRTAGQYF. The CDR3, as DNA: TGCAGTGCTTCCGCGGGCGACAGGACTGCCGGGCAGTACTTC.

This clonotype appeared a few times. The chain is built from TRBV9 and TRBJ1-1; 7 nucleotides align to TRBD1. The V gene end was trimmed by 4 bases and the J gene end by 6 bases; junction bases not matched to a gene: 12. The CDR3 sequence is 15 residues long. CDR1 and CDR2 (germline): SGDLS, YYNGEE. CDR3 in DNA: TGTGCCAGCAGCACAGGGGACAGACCAAACTCTGAAGCTTTCTTT. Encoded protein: CASSTGDRPNSEAFF.

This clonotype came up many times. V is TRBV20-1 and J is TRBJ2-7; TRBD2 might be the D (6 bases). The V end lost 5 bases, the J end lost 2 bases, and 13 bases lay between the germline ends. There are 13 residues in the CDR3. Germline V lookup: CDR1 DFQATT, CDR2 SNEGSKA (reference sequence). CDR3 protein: CSAGGVAAYEQYF. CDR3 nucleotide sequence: TGCAGTGCTGGCGGGGTAGCGGCCTACGAGCAGTACTTC.

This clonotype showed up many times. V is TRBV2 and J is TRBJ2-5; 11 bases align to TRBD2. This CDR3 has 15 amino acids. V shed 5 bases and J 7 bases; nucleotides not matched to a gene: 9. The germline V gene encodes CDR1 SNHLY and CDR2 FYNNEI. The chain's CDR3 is CASSPFSGGDGTQYF. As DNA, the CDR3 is TGTGCCAGCAGTCCGTTTAGCGGGGGGGACGGGACCCAGTACTTC.